These 10 T cell receptor beta chains came from one sample sequenced in a study of blood T cells in healthy people across ages. A second PCR, run for about 6 to 11 cycles, used a sample-barcoded 5' primer plus a J-beta primer mix. TCRdb re-analysed the 5' RACE reads in MiXCR, keeping a single row per CDR3 protein. The sample has hundreds of thousands of distinct CDR3 sequences; 52% are singletons. Sequencing was performed on blood. The receptors stem from an elderly woman in good health.

The chain uses TRBV7-3 and TRBJ2-4; 10 bases are shared with TRBD1. Trimming took 5 bases from V and 2 from J; bases not matched to a gene: 6. Germline-derived CDR1 and CDR2 are SGHTA and FQGTGA. This CDR3 comprises 16 residues. CDR3 nucleotide sequence: TGTGCCAGCAGCCCGACAGGGGGCGGTACCAAAAACATTCAGTACTTC. This encodes CASSPTGGGTKNIQYF.

This clonotype appeared many times. The chain recombines TRBV5-1 with TRBJ2-3; TRBD1 or TRBD2 may be the D gene (6 bases each). There are 15 residues in the CDR3. V was clipped by 5 bases and J by 2 bases, with 15 bases between them. The V gene's germline CDR1 is SGHRS and CDR2 YFSETQ. The CDR3 sequence: CASRRLGGFTDTQYF. CDR3 DNA: TGCGCCAGCAGACGACTAGGGGGGTTCACAGATACGCAGTATTTT. The full variable domain, rest sourced from reference TRBV5-1 and TRBJ2-3, is KAGVTQTPRYLIKTRGQQVTLSCSPISGHRSVSWYQQTPGQGLQFLFEYFSETQRNKGNFPGRFSGRQFSNSRSEMNVSTLELGDSALYLCASRRLGGFTDTQYFGPGTRLTVL.

This clonotype was observed a few times. One end of the junction varies from germline; a read error may be responsible. The chain is built from TRBV7-9 and TRBJ2-3; D gene ambiguous. CDR3 length: 16 residues. CDR1 SEHNR and CDR2 FQNEAQ come from the germline V gene (reference sequence). The DNA of the CDR3 is TGTGCCAGCAGCTTAGGACTGGACCAAAGCACAGATACGCGGTATTTT. This codes for CASSLGLDQSTDTRYF.

Only a few counts were recorded for this clonotype. The chain is built from TRBV29-1 and TRBJ2-7; D gene ambiguous. V was clipped by 7 bases and J by 7 bases, with 17 bases between them. Germline V CDR1 and CDR2: SQVTM, ANQGSEA. This CDR3 has 12 amino acids. CDR3 residues: CSATGSYNEQYF. The CDR3 DNA reads TGCAGCGCCACCGGATCCTACAATGAGCAGTACTTC.

This clonotype was recorded a few times. The V call is TRBV12-3 or TRBV12-4, the J call TRBJ2-5, with 13 bases lining up with TRBD2. J gave up 7 bases and V 5 bases, and 4 bases lay outside the gene matches. There are 14 residues in the CDR3. The CDR3, as DNA: TGTGCCAGCAGTCCGACTAGCGGGAGGCGGACCCAGTACTTC. Its protein is CASSPTSGRRTQYF.

The table lists this clonotype with many counts. The chain carries TRBV18 and TRBJ2-5, with 9 bases fitting TRBD2. This CDR3 is built from 17 residues. The V gene's germline CDR1 is KGHSH and CDR2 LQKENI. The V and J ends lost 0 bases and 2 bases, in that order; junction bases with no gene match: 7. CDR3 sequence (DNA): TGTGCCAGCTCACCACCTGATGCGGGAGGGATACAAGAGACCCAGTACTTC. Amino acids: CASSPPDAGGIQETQYF.

The chain couples TRBV11-2 to TRBJ2-2; D might be TRBD1 (5 bases). The V end lost 0 bases, the J end lost 4 bases, and 9 bases lay between the germline ends. The CDR3 is made up of 15 amino acids. In germline, CDR1 is SGHAT, CDR2 FQNNGV. CDR3 in amino acids: CASSLEGRATGELFF. The CDR3 DNA sequence: TGTGCCAGCAGCTTAGAGGGCAGGGCCACCGGGGAGCTGTTTTTT.

J is TRBJ2-2 and V is TRBV5-1; D may be TRBD1 (5 bases). Germline CDR1 SGHRS, CDR2 YFSETQ. This CDR3 spans 15 amino acids. V was cut by 4 bases and J by 6 bases, with 16 bases left in between. The CDR3 reads CASSLGARGSGELFF. The CDR3 region has the DNA TGCGCCAGCAGCCTAGGGGCTAGAGGTTCCGGGGAGCTGTTTTTT.

The sample holds a few counts of this clonotype. Just one base apart from a much larger clone, this may be a read error. The DNA for the CDR3 is TGTGCCACCAGCCTGGGCGGGGAGCAGTACTTC. Translating it yields CATSLGGEQYF. The V gene is TRBV15, the J gene TRBJ2-7, with D possibly matching TRBD2 (5 bases). V was clipped by 5 bases and J by 7 bases, with 9 bases between them. The CDR3 loop spans 11 amino acids. CDR1 is LNHNV and CDR2 is YYDKDF in the germline V gene (reference sequence).

Regarding this clonotype: A much larger clone differs by one base, so this may be a read error. The genes are TRBV4-2 and TRBJ2-1; D not resolved. Near its end, the DNA agrees better with TRBJ2-7, so the J call may be wrong. The germline V gene encodes CDR1 LGHNA and CDR2 YNFKEQ. This CDR3 has 13 amino acids. CDR3: CASSQAYYNEQYF. CDR3 sequence (DNA): TGTGCCAGCAGCCAAGCCTACTACAATGAGCAGTACTTC.